A single sample is the source of the 6 T cell receptor beta chains below, sequenced in a study of T-cell reconstitution after alpha-beta-depleted transplantation in children. Unique molecular identifiers were incorporated during preparation of the TCRbeta library. TCRdb fed the PCR reads into MiXCR, producing one record per CDR3 protein. The sample yields approximately 97,000 distinct CDR3 sequences, less than 6% seen once. Sample: PBMCs, mostly from graft donor cells, taken 60 days after TCRalphabeta/CD19-depleted stem cell transplant. The receptors were sampled from a female patient between 2 and 15 years old who had a stem cell transplant for Fanconi anemia, so the T cells may come from the graft donor.

With respect to this clonotype: The missing conserved phenylalanine or tryptophan at the end of this CDR3 makes a read error likely. The chain is built from TRBV20-1 and TRBJ2-3; D is unclear. This CDR3 is 14 amino acids long. The ends were cut back, 3 bases at V and 0 bases at J, with 10 bases in the middle. Germline CDR1 is DFQATT and CDR2 is SNEGSKA (reference sequence). The CDR3 DNA follows: TGCAGTGCTAGGAAGGATCCTAGCACAGATACGCAGTATCTT. Translating gives CSARKDPSTDTQYL.

The rearrangement uses TRBV10-3 and TRBJ2-1; tentatively, D is TRBD2 (6 bases). This CDR3 region has 15 residues. CDR1 and CDR2 from the germline V gene are ENHRY and SYGVKD. Trimming removed 2 bases at V and 6 bases at J, with 14 bases between. The CDR3 DNA sequence: TGTGCCATCAGTGAGGGGGGGACGACCTTCAATGAGCAGTTCTTC. It is translated as CAISEGGTTFNEQFF.

This clonotype was found many times. CDR3 region: CASSLYGAYYNEQFF. The CDR3 DNA follows: TGTGCCAGCAGTTTATACGGGGCCTACTACAATGAGCAGTTCTTC. V usage is TRBV28 and J usage is TRBJ2-1; D is possibly TRBD1 or TRBD2 (5 bases each). The CDR3 is made up of 15 amino acids. V lost 1 base and J lost 3, with 10 bases in between. CDR1 is MDHEN, CDR2 SYDVKM, per germline.

Many counts were recorded for this clonotype. V and J are TRBV12-5 and TRBJ2-1; D unresolved. V dropped 1 base and J dropped 2 bases, with 6 bases sitting between them. Germline-derived CDR1 and CDR2 are LGHNT and FRNRAP. The CDR3 sequence is 14 residues long. CDR3 amino acids: CASGLDATYNEQFF. The CDR3 nucleotides read TGTGCTAGTGGTTTGGACGCCACCTACAATGAGCAGTTCTTC.

This clonotype was observed at least ten times. The chain combines TRBV20-1 with TRBJ2-1, with TRBD2 matching over 9 bases. Unmatched junction bases numbered 8, after V lost 0 bases and J lost 8 bases. Germline CDR1 is DFQATT and CDR2 is SNEGSKA (reference sequence). CDR3 size: 15 residues. In DNA form, the CDR3 reads TGCAGTGCTAGAGATCGGCAGCGGGGGGCCGATGAGCAGTTCTTC. Its protein product is CSARDRQRGADEQFF.

Note on this clonotype: A read error may be the cause here, since a much bigger clone is one base away. The chain combines TRBV18 with TRBJ2-1; D gene unclear. CDR1 and CDR2 from the germline V gene are KGHSH and LQKENI. The CDR3 covers 15 residues. CDR3 residues: CVSSPRVPLDNEQFF. In DNA, the CDR3 is TGTGTCAGCTCACCACGGGTGCCCCTCGACAATGAGCAGTTCTTC. The variable domain in full, with the rest retrieved from reference TRBV18 and TRBJ2-1, is NAGVMQNPRHLVRRRGQEARLRCSPMKGHSHVYWYRQLPEEGLKFMVYLQKENIIDESGMPKERFSAEFPKEGPSILRIQQVVRGDSAAYFCVSSPRVPLDNEQFFGPGTRLTVL.